Sequencing of this T cell receptor (beta chain) was carried out in a study of blood T cell repertoires in COVID-19. Study-level information: Nucleic acid was either cDNA or gDNA, and it came from T cells, B-cell-depleted T cells, or PBMCs.

Clones were read by immunoSEQ multiplex PCR, and TCRdb kept only the in-frame ones, dropping some. The repertoire holds a few hundred thousand clones, with about four fifths as singletons. V was pared by 2 bases and J by 4 bases, with 14 bases between. The CDR3 runs to 15 residues. CDR1 and CDR2 (germline): SGHDT, YYEEEE. Participants were aged about 18 to 95 years, lived in under 30 US areas, and enrolled virtually. Two consecutive negative NP/OP PCR tests, clearance, or resolved symptoms defined Cohort 3 recovery. The rearrangement joins TRBV5-6 to TRBJ2-3; weak D call: TRBD2 (7 bases). The sequence came from a woman in her 40s who had recovered from COVID-19. Specimen: PBMCs or T cells enriched from blood (not recorded which). CDR3: CASSFRGAPADTQYF. The CDR3 DNA is TGTGCCAGCAGCTTTCGGGGGGCCCCCGCAGATACGCAGTATTTT.